These 8 T cell receptor beta chains originate from one sample sequenced in a study of metastatic and nonmetastatic thyroid tumors (dated by TCRdb to the early 2020s). No treatment had been received by any patient before thyroid surgery. The protocol used for the library was PCR. Data came from an Illumina HiSeq 4000. In-frame beta chains were kept once TCRdb had trimmed the public reads at Q25 with fastp and called clones with MiXCR. The sample table contains 11,000 to 15,000 clones; only one count was recorded for less than 25% of them. The biggest ten clones account for around 8.6% of the sample. What was sequenced was blood. Receptors originate from a female donor with papillary thyroid cancer or a benign thyroid nodule (not recorded which). Some clones in this sample may be carry-over from other donors' samples.

In DNA, the CDR3 is TGTGCCAGCAGCGTAGCGGGGAGTGTCTGTGATGGCTACACCTTC. It yields the protein CASSVAGSVCDGYTF. This sequence joins TRBV9 and TRBJ1-2; D ambiguous. This CDR3 has 15 amino acids. Germline lookup yields CDR1 SGDLS and CDR2 YYNGEE. Trimming shortened V by 0 bases and J by 6 bases, and 15 bases separated the two germline ends.

The chain uses TRBV20-1 and TRBJ2-7; TRBD2 might be the D (6 bases). The CDR3 runs to 15 residues. V was pared by 5 bases and J by 3 bases, with 20 bases between. Germline V gives CDR1 DFQATT, CDR2 SNEGSKA (reference sequence). In nucleotides, the CDR3 is TGCAGTGCTGGCTCTTCGCGGGACCTTTTCTACGAGCAGTACTTC. It translates to CSAGSSRDLFYEQYF.

The chain carries TRBV6-1 and TRBJ2-7, with a weak D call TRBD2 (5 bases). The CDR3 is 16 residues long. Trimming removed 5 bases at V and 7 bases at J, with 24 bases between. Germline CDR1 MNHNS, CDR2 SASEGT. CDR3 DNA: TGTGCCAGCAGTCCTCGCCTGACTACCGGGCTGGGGGAGCAGTACTTC. This sequence encodes CASSPRLTTGLGEQYF.

This clone showed up just a few times. A much larger clone is a single base away; this may be a read error. The rearrangement joins TRBV12-3 or TRBV12-4 to TRBJ2-5; D unclear. The CDR3 runs 18 residues. The V and J ends lost 3 bases and 1 base respectively, with 21 bases between them. CDR3 DNA: TGTGCCAGCAGTTTCTTAGTCCCCCCTAGACGACCCCAAGAGACCCAGTACTTC. Amino acid sequence: CASSFLVPPRRPQETQYF.

A note on this clone: At one of its ends the junction is not consistent with the germline gene, which may arise from a read error. V and J are TRBV27 and TRBJ2-7; D is perhaps TRBD1 (5 bases). The V gene's germline CDR1 is MNHEY and CDR2 SMNVEV (reference sequence). The CDR3 totals 14 residues. The CDR3 spells CASSLFLQVSEQYF. The CDR3 coding sequence is TGCGCCAGCAGTTTATTTCTACAGGTTTCCGAGCAGTACTTC.

This clone is medium-sized by share. The rearrangement uses TRBV7-2 and TRBJ2-7; TRBD2 matches 8 bases. The germline CDR1 and CDR2 sequences are SGHTA and FQGNSA. This CDR3 is 15 amino acids long. The J segment lost 5 bases and the V segment lost 5 bases, leaving 11 bases of the junction unmatched. CDR3 loop: CASSPTSGSIDEQYF. For the CDR3, the DNA is TGTGCCAGCAGCCCAACAAGCGGGAGTATCGACGAGCAGTACTTC.

There are many counts of this clone. The chain has TRBV28 and TRBJ1-4; no clear D gene. Germline V gene sequence: CDR1 MDHEN, CDR2 SYDVKM. The CDR3 is 16 residues long. Trimming cost V 0 bases and J 3 bases, with 11 bases left between them. In DNA, the CDR3 is TGTGCCAGCAGTTTATGGGCGGGCTCATCTAATGAAAAACTGTTTTTT. The encoded protein is CASSLWAGSSNEKLFF.

Relative to its sample, this clone is medium-sized. This rearrangement joins TRBV28 to TRBJ2-7, with D perhaps TRBD1 or TRBD2 (5 bases each). The germline V gene has CDR1 MDHEN and CDR2 SYDVKM. The CDR3 has 15 residues. V was trimmed by 3 bases and J by 4 bases, leaving 16 bases between them. The CDR3 DNA is TGTGCCAGCAGTTTCTGGGACGGAGGAGAGTACGAGCAGTACTTC. Translated, it gives CASSFWDGGEYEQYF.